Described below is a single T cell receptor (beta chain) sequence and its context. This record belongs to a study of blood T cell repertoires in COVID-19. The CDR3 sequence is 13 residues long. Losses at the gene ends were 5 bases for V and 9 bases for J; bases not matched to a gene: 10. CDR1 is SEHNR, CDR2 FQNEAQ, per germline (reference sequence). Measured with immunoSEQ multiplex PCR; TCRdb has only the in-frame clones, and not every one. The data show fewer than 300,000 clones, with about 87% seen just once and more than 0.95% held by the top ten. The sample was PBMCs or T cells enriched from blood (not recorded which). The sequence was collected from a woman aged 40 to 55 with acute COVID-19. The J gene is TRBJ2-7, the V gene TRBV7-9; 7 nucleotides align to TRBD1. In DNA, the CDR3 is TGTGCCAGCAGCCAAAGACAGGGCGCCTGGCAGTACTTC. This gives the protein CASSQRQGAWQYF. The full variable domain, its missing parts supplied by reference TRBV7-9 and TRBJ2-7, is DTGVSQNPRHKITKRGQNVTFRCDPISEHNRLYWYRQTLGQGPEFLTYFQNEAQLEKSRLLSDRFSAERPKGSFSTLEIQRTEQGDSAMYLCASSQRQGAWQYFGPGTRLTVT.